The 21 T cell receptor beta chains below were found in one sample sequenced in a study of T cells expressing NK-cell markers. With the 5' RACE reads reprocessed, TCRdb shows one record per CDR3 protein and no DNA. The sample is made up of about 170,000 distinct CDR3 sequences, and the top ten hold around 20% of it. The sample taken for sequencing was blood T cells: a sorted CD56 or NKG2C T cell subset, CD4+ or CD8+ T cells, or bulk PBMC T cells (not recorded which). The receptors were sampled from a man aged 18-70 years in good health.

The rearrangement uses TRBV7-2 and TRBJ2-1. CDR1 and CDR2 from the germline V gene are SGHTA and FQGNSA. The CDR3 sequence is 17 residues long. This chain's CDR3 is CASSLFGAGSLYNEQFF.

This sequence joins TRBV6-2 or TRBV6-3 and TRBJ1-1. CDR3 length: 14 amino acids. Germline V gene sequence: CDR1 MNHEY, CDR2 SVGEGT. This chain's CDR3 is CASSYGGPSSEAFF.

The rearrangement joins TRBV5-6 to TRBJ2-7. Germline V gene data show CDR1 as SGHDT and CDR2 as YYEEEE. The CDR3 has 14 residues. The CDR3: CASSLGPITYEQYF.

The rearrangement joins TRBV27 to TRBJ2-3; TCRdb picks TRBD2, but there is no DNA to check that call. Germline lookup yields CDR1 MNHEY and CDR2 SMNVEV (reference sequence). The CDR3 is 16 amino acids. The CDR3 here is CASSPWTSGEGDTQYF.

The chain carries TRBV29-1 and TRBJ1-2; checking the TCRdb D call of TRBD1 is not possible without DNA. The germline V gene has CDR1 SQVTM and CDR2 ANQGSEA. The CDR3 totals 17 residues. CDR3 amino acids: CSVGYYRGDEYDYGYTF.

Here the CDR3 reads CASSQPRALTGETQYF. The rearrangement links TRBV3-1 to TRBJ2-5; TCRdb's D call, TRBD2, is unchecked because there is no DNA. Germline V lookup: CDR1 LGHDT, CDR2 YNNKEL (reference sequence). The CDR3 is 16 residues long.

The CDR3 spells CASSQEAGPNYGYTF. The rearrangement links TRBV4-2 to TRBJ1-2. Germline loops: CDR1 LGHNA, CDR2 YNFKEQ. CDR3 size: 15 residues.

The J gene is TRBJ2-3, the V gene TRBV4-2; TCRdb's D gene call, TRBD1, goes unchecked for lack of DNA. The CDR3 runs 13 residues. Germline V CDR1 and CDR2: LGHNA, YNFKEQ. The CDR3 spells CASSGGAPDTQYF.

This chain links TRBV5-4 with TRBJ2-7; the TCRdb D gene call, TRBD2, has no DNA to confirm it. Germline lookup yields CDR1 SGHNT and CDR2 YYREEE (reference sequence). This CDR3 comprises 15 residues. The CDR3 loop is CASRLDLEGVYEQYF.

J is TRBJ2-1 and V is TRBV9; TCRdb's D call, TRBD2, is unchecked because there is no DNA. Germline assignment: CDR1 SGDLS and CDR2 YYNGEE. The CDR3 contains 19 residues. CDR3: CASSVEAGGSGGSYNEQFF.

The rearrangement joins TRBV29-1 to TRBJ2-3; lacking DNA, the TRBD2 call made by TCRdb goes unchecked. Looked up from germline, CDR1 is SQVTM and CDR2 is ANQGSEA. This CDR3 has 15 residues. The CDR3 loop is CSVDGLADSTDTQYF.

The chain carries TRBV7-9 and TRBJ2-1. The CDR3 is 13 residues long. Germline values: CDR1 SEHNR, CDR2 FQNEAQ (reference sequence). CDR3 loop: CASSGQVYNEQFF.

The chain employs TRBV6-2 or TRBV6-3 and TRBJ2-7; TCRdb's D gene call, TRBD1, goes unchecked for lack of DNA. The CDR3 spans 14 residues. Germline V gene sequence: CDR1 MNHEY, CDR2 SVGEGT. This CDR3 reads CASSYGTENYEQYF.

The chain combines TRBV7-9 with TRBJ2-7; as DNA is missing, the TRBD1 call by TCRdb cannot be tested. Germline loops: CDR1 SEHNR, CDR2 FQNEAQ (reference sequence). There are 16 residues in the CDR3. CDR3 region: CASSFTPGAGGYEQYF.

The chain employs TRBV4-1 and TRBJ2-2; the TCRdb D gene call, TRBD1, has no DNA to confirm it. Germline CDR1 reads MGHRA; CDR2 reads YSYEKL. The CDR3 is 15 residues long. The CDR3 loop is CASSQWGQVDGELFF.

The V gene is TRBV19, the J gene TRBJ1-6; TCRdb's assignment of TRBD1 cannot be checked, as there is no DNA. The CDR3 is made up of 13 amino acids. Per the germline V gene, CDR1 is LNHDA and CDR2 is SQIVND (reference sequence). The CDR3 reads CASSMSGNSPLHF.

The chain couples TRBV6-1 to TRBJ2-6; TCRdb outputs TRBD1, but without DNA this stays unchecked. Looked up from germline, CDR1 is MNHNS and CDR2 is SASEGT. This CDR3 has 17 amino acids. The CDR3 region is CASGSGQILSGANVLTF.

V and J are TRBV7-9 and TRBJ1-5. The CDR3 sequence is 15 residues long. In germline, CDR1 is SEHNR, CDR2 FQNEAQ (reference sequence). CDR3 sequence reads: CASSPDPGRGQPQHF.

The chain recombines TRBV7-6 with TRBJ2-7; TCRdb's D gene call, TRBD2, goes unchecked for lack of DNA. The CDR3 consists of 16 residues. Germline CDR1 and CDR2: SGHVS and FNYEAQ. CDR3 loop: CASSTPSGGSSYEQYF.

The genes are TRBV21-1 and TRBJ2-7; with no DNA, the TCRdb D assignment of TRBD1 cannot be verified. TRBV21-1 is termed a pseudogene. The CDR3 is 18 amino acids. The CDR3 sequence is CATPSSGVPERSSYEQYF.

The chain recombines TRBV18 with TRBJ1-1; TCRdb selects TRBD1, and the lack of DNA leaves this call unchecked. Per the germline V gene, CDR1 is KGHSH and CDR2 is LQKENI. CDR3 length: 16 residues. CDR3 in amino acids: CASSPNQGAIGTEAFF.